The 18 T cell receptor beta chains below were found in one sample sequenced in a study of cytomegalovirus exposure and HLA in healthy donors (dated by TCRdb to about 2017). Preparation of the library involved the immunoSEQ multiplex PCR assay. A mixture of 60 forward primers for TCR Vbeta segments and 13 reverse primers for TCR Jbeta segments was used in the multiplex PCR. Drawn from immuneACCESS, this table holds only the in-frame rearrangements with V and J called that TCRdb kept. Clones are partly lost; checked studies trace under half to an unresolved V gene and leave the rest unexplained. The sample contains around 100,000 clones, roughly four fifths of them found a single time. Clones ranked in the top ten supply around 14% of the sample. Sequencing was performed on PBMCs. These TCRs come from a male donor in good health and CMV-seropositive.

The rearrangement links TRBV7-3 to TRBJ1-1; 10 bases fit TRBD1. Germline CDR1 is SGHTA and CDR2 is FQGTGA. Trimming cost V 5 bases and J 3 bases; bases outside gene matches: 3. CDR3 length equals 14 residues. The CDR3 loop reads CASSRGQGDTEAFF. In DNA form, the CDR3 reads TGTGCCAGCAGCCGTGGACAGGGGGACACTGAAGCTTTCTTT.

This clone appeared a few times. The chain uses TRBV7-2 and TRBJ2-3; D uncertain. From germline, CDR1 is SGHTA and CDR2 FQGNSA. The CDR3 runs to 12 residues. The ends were cut back, 2 bases at V and 4 bases at J, with 4 bases in the middle. The CDR3 coding sequence is TGTGCCAGCAGCTTAATAGCAGATACGCAGTATTTT. As protein: CASSLIADTQYF.

The count of this clone is one. V is TRBV19 and J is TRBJ2-5; TRBD1 agrees at 12 bases. Germline CDR1 and CDR2: LNHDA and SQIVND (reference sequence). V lost 6 bases to trimming and J lost 6 bases; unmatched junction nucleotides: 8. The CDR3 totals 15 residues. CDR3 residues: CASRPGTGGLQTQYF. The CDR3, as DNA: TGTGCCAGTAGGCCCGGGACAGGGGGCTTGCAGACCCAGTACTTC.

This clone was detected once. The rearrangement links TRBV18 to TRBJ2-3, with 9 bases fitting TRBD1. J gave up 6 bases and V 4 bases, and 8 bases lay outside the gene matches. The CDR3 length is 15 residues. Germline lookup yields CDR1 KGHSH and CDR2 LQKENI. The CDR3 DNA follows: TGTGCCAGCTCACTTGGACAGGGGATATCGGATACGCAGTATTTT. Translation: CASSLGQGISDTQYF.

This clone has a single count. This chain connects TRBV5-1 to TRBJ2-5; weak D call: TRBD1 (6 bases). The CDR3 loop spans 14 amino acids. CDR1 is SGHRS, CDR2 YFSETQ, per germline. Trimming cost V 2 bases and J 1 base, with 9 bases left between them. CDR3 sequence reads: CASSFGTPQETQYF. CDR3 DNA sequence: TGCGCCAGCAGCTTTGGGACACCCCAAGAGACCCAGTACTTC.

This clone came up many times. The V call is TRBV19, the J call TRBJ2-1; 12 nucleotides agree with TRBD1. The V gene's germline CDR1 is LNHDA and CDR2 SQIVND (reference sequence). Trimming cost V 5 bases and J 6 bases; bases outside gene matches: 2. The CDR3 is 14 amino acids. DNA of the CDR3: TGTGCCAGTAGTGGGACAGGGGGCATCAATGAGCAGTTCTTC. This encodes CASSGTGGINEQFF.

This clone appeared once. V is TRBV18 and J is TRBJ2-1; D remains ambiguous. CDR3 size: 17 residues. The V gene's germline CDR1 is KGHSH and CDR2 LQKENI. Between the trimmed V and J ends, which lost 3 bases and 1 base, there was a span of 16 bases. The chain's CDR3 is CASSPAARSISYNEQFF. Here the CDR3 DNA reads TGTGCCAGCTCACCTGCGGCTAGATCGATTTCCTACAATGAGCAGTTCTTC. Filled out from reference TRBV18 and TRBJ2-1, the complete variable domain reads NAGVMQNPRHLVRRRGQEARLRCSPMKGHSHVYWYRQLPEEGLKFMVYLQKENIIDESGMPKERFSAEFPKEGPSILRIQQVVRGDSAAYFCASSPAARSISYNEQFFGPGTRLTVL.

V gene TRBV29-1 combines with J gene TRBJ2-7; D may be TRBD1 (6 bases). V lost 3 bases to trimming and J lost 6 bases, with 18 bases between them. This CDR3 is built from 14 residues. The V gene's germline CDR1 is SQVTM and CDR2 ANQGSEA. The CDR3 region has the DNA TGCAGCGTTGAGAGACAGGCAGGGGAGTCCGAGCAGTACTTC. Protein sequence: CSVERQAGESEQYF.

J is TRBJ1-4 and V is TRBV18; TRBD1 is a possible D gene (5 bases). V gave up 4 bases and J gave up 0 bases, with 18 bases separating them. The CDR3 consists of 18 residues. Germline CDR1 and CDR2: KGHSH and LQKENI. Written as DNA, the CDR3 is TGTGCCAGCTCACAGAGTACGTTAGGGGCTGCAACTAATGAAAAACTGTTTTTT. This encodes CASSQSTLGAATNEKLFF.

The chain recombines TRBV5-1 with TRBJ2-7, with D perhaps matching TRBD1 (5 bases). CDR3 length: 16 amino acids. V was trimmed by 0 bases and J by 3 bases, leaving 16 bases between them. Looked up from germline, CDR1 is SGHRS and CDR2 is YFSETQ. In nucleotides, the CDR3 is TGCGCCAGCAGCTTGGGGCCAGGGAATCAACTCTACGAGCAGTACTTC. The encoded protein is CASSLGPGNQLYEQYF. Combining the CDR3 with reference TRBV5-1 and TRBJ2-7 gives the whole variable domain KAGVTQTPRYLIKTRGQQVTLSCSPISGHRSVSWYQQTPGQGLQFLFEYFSETQRNKGNFPGRFSGRQFSNSRSEMNVSTLELGDSALYLCASSLGPGNQLYEQYFGPGTRLTVT.

The rearrangement uses TRBV5-5 and TRBJ2-1; tentatively, D is TRBD2 (5 bases). V was shortened by 3 bases and J by 5 bases, with 15 bases between the two germline ends. In germline, CDR1 is SGHKS, CDR2 YYEKEE (reference sequence). This CDR3 has 15 residues. Written as DNA, the CDR3 is TGTGCCAGCAGCTCGTGGGGTCGGGGTGACAATGAGCAGTTCTTC. Protein: CASSSWGRGDNEQFF.

On this clone itself: At one end the junction does not follow the germline gene, possibly because of a read error. This rearrangement joins TRBV7-9 to TRBJ2-7, with 8 positions matching TRBD2. Germline CDR1 and CDR2: SEHNR and FQNEAQ (reference sequence). The CDR3 has 15 amino acids. The CDR3 sequence: CSSSPPGGPPGEQYF. CDR3 nucleotide sequence: TGTTCCAGCAGCCCCCCGGGAGGGCCTCCGGGCGAGCAGTACTTC.

V and J are TRBV10-1 and TRBJ2-7; possible D gene TRBD1, 6 bases. Germline CDR1 is WNHNN and CDR2 is SYGVQD (reference sequence). Trimming took 3 bases from V and 0 from J, leaving 12 bases between them. The CDR3 loop spans 15 amino acids. The CDR3 reads CASSDGRGSSYEQYF. The CDR3 bases are TGCGCCAGCAGTGATGGCAGGGGTAGCTCCTACGAGCAGTACTTC.

The rearrangement uses TRBV11-3 and TRBJ1-2; the D gene is possibly TRBD1 (6 bases). Germline assignment: CDR1 SGHNT and CDR2 YENEEA. The CDR3 is 16 residues long. V was shortened by 5 bases and J by 4 bases, with 20 bases between the two germline ends. CDR3 nucleotide sequence: TGTGCCAGCAGCCCCGAAGGCAGGGGCGGTTCCTATGGCTACACCTTC. Its translation is CASSPEGRGGSYGYTF.

The rearrangement links TRBV7-6 to TRBJ2-7; D may be TRBD2 (5 bases). Germline CDR1 is SGHVS and CDR2 is FNYEAQ. The CDR3 is made up of 13 amino acids. V shed 3 bases and J shed 6 bases, with 12 bases lying between them. The CDR3 protein is CASSFHGRGEQYF. The CDR3 DNA reads TGTGCCAGCAGCTTTCATGGCCGGGGCGAGCAGTACTTC.

The genes are TRBV15 and TRBJ2-7; 8 bases align to TRBD2. J gave up 0 bases and V 0 bases, and 10 bases lay outside the gene matches. CDR1 is LNHNV, CDR2 YYDKDF, per germline (reference sequence). The CDR3 consists of 18 residues. CDR3 residues: CATSREAGRAGGSYEQYF. DNA of the CDR3: TGTGCCACCAGCAGAGAAGCCGGTCGGGCGGGGGGCTCCTACGAGCAGTACTTC.

The CDR3 loop is CSALLRTGQECEAFF. DNA of the CDR3: TGCAGCGCCCTTCTCCGAACCGGACAGGAATGTGAAGCTTTCTTT. The chain couples TRBV29-1 to TRBJ1-1; 7 bases map to TRBD1. Trimming took 7 bases from V and 7 from J; bases not matched to a gene: 18. Germline CDR1 SQVTM, CDR2 ANQGSEA. The CDR3 sequence is 15 residues long.

The chain uses TRBV2 and TRBJ2-5; TRBD1 agrees at 9 bases. V lost 7 bases, J lost 4 bases, and 10 bases stayed unmatched. Germline CDR1 is SNHLY and CDR2 is FYNNEI. The CDR3 is made up of 15 amino acids. DNA for the CDR3: TGTGCCAGCAACTATGGACAGGGGAAGGGAGAGACCCAGTACTTC. Residues: CASNYGQGKGETQYF. Drawing the rest from reference TRBV2 and TRBJ2-5, the complete variable domain is EPEVTQTPSHQVTQMGQEVILRCVPISNHLYFYWYRQILGQKVEFLVSFYNNEISEKSEIFDDQFSVERPDGSNFTLKIRSTKLEDSAMYFCASNYGQGKGETQYFGPGTRLLVL.